This T cell receptor beta chain is drawn from a study of PD-L1 blockade in urothelial cancer. Study-wide context: Most patients, about nine tenths of the roughly 30, were males with bladder-origin cancer. At 3 weeks (second dose) and 6 weeks after starting treatment, blood was analyzed.

Notes on the study in general: Durable benefit accompanied greater 3-week expansion of tumor-associated blood clones.

Deletions cut 0 bases from V and 6 bases from J, with 14 bases between. Germline-derived CDR1 and CDR2 are SGHAT and FQDESV (reference sequence). This CDR3 is built from 15 residues. What went into each PCR as a spike was synthetic TCR analog templates. Libraries were prepared by immunoSEQ multiplex PCR; TCRdb keeps only in-frame clonotypes and omits some of them. The repertoire has approximately 46,000 clones, 70% to 90% of them found once; the top ten carry 7.6%. This clone appeared a single time. Its antigen is unknown. V and J are TRBV11-1 and TRBJ1-2; a weak D match, TRBD1 (6 bases). Sequencing was performed on PBMCs, taken around atezolizumab (anti-PD-L1) treatment. The TCR was taken from a man in his fifties or sixties with urothelial cancer. The CDR3 region is CASSLAHGRGNGYTF. The CDR3 coding sequence is TGTGCCAGCAGCTTAGCGCACGGCAGGGGTAATGGCTACACCTTC.